This TCR beta chain was observed in a study of siplizumab effects on memory and regulatory T cells. The CDR3 runs 12 residues. V lost 6 bases and J lost 8, with 11 bases in between. Germline V gene lookup returns CDR1 MNHEY and CDR2 SMNVEV (reference sequence). Some clones are missing from TCRdb's copy, which holds only in-frame ones; the method was immunoSEQ multiplex PCR. The data contain about 72,000 clones, less than 95% of them singletons. The sequence was obtained from a human donor in good health. The chain combines TRBV27 with TRBJ2-1; D is possibly TRBD1 (5 bases). Sequencing input: CD8+ T cells sorted from blood. The CDR3 DNA reads as TGTGCCAGCAGACAGCAGGGTCATGAGCAGTTCTTC. This encodes CASRQQGHEQFF.